This is a list of T cell receptor beta chains from one sample in a study of blood T cell repertoires in COVID-19. Sequenced by immunoSEQ multiplex PCR; TCRdb stores in-frame clones only, minus some. The repertoire holds approximately 200,000 clones, with roughly 80% as singletons. The sample was PBMCs or T cells enriched from blood (not recorded which). The source of these receptors is a man in his forties who had recovered from COVID-19. Each CDR3 is given with its conserved first and last residue. A D gene is named only where the DNA matches it firmly. The size field is filled for only some rows; it gives once, few, many or a size class.

D: TRBD1
size: NA
J: TRBJ2-7
V: TRBV19
CDR3: CASSESTGRGYEQYF
DNA: TGTGCCAGTAGCGAGTCGACAGGGCGAGGCTACGAGCAGTACTTC

D: TRBD1
size: NA
J: TRBJ2-1
V: TRBV7-3
CDR3: CASSPTGGGRNEQFF
DNA: TGTGCCAGCAGCCCGACAGGGGGCGGGAGGAATGAGCAGTTCTTC

D: NA
size: NA
J: TRBJ1-3
V: TRBV5-5
CDR3: CASSLSGKGNTIYF
DNA: TGTGCCAGCAGTCTATCAGGGAAGGGAAACACCATATATTTT

D: TRBD1
size: NA
J: TRBJ2-3
V: TRBV13
CDR3: CASSRQGQYTDTQYF
DNA: TGTGCCAGCAGCAGACAGGGGCAGTACACAGATACGCAGTATTTT

D: NA
size: NA
J: TRBJ1-1
V: TRBV4-1
CDR3: CASSQAGNTEAFF
DNA: TGCGCCAGCAGCCAAGCTGGCAACACTGAAGCTTTCTTT

D: TRBD2
size: once
J: TRBJ2-1
V: TRBV7-2
CDR3: CASSRSGGAVEQFF
DNA: TGTGCCAGCAGCCGTAGCGGGGGGGCCGTTGAGCAGTTCTTC

D: NA
size: NA
J: TRBJ1-6
V: TRBV5-4
CDR3: CASSLAQLYNSPLHF
DNA: TGTGCCAGCAGCTTGGCACAGCTTTATAATTCACCCCTCCACTTT

D: NA
size: NA
J: TRBJ1-2
V: TRBV6-5
CDR3: CASSLRADYGYTF
DNA: TGTGCCAGCAGTCTGCGGGCAGATTATGGCTACACCTTC

D: NA
size: NA
J: TRBJ1-2
V: TRBV29-1
CDR3: CSVEVRSNYGYTF
DNA: TGCAGCGTTGAAGTCAGGTCCAACTATGGCTACACCTTC

D: TRBD1
size: NA
J: TRBJ1-2
V: TRBV12-3/TRBV12-4
CDR3: CASSPDRDVGYTF
DNA: TGTGCCAGCAGCCCTGACAGGGACGTTGGCTACACCTTC

D: TRBD1
size: NA
J: TRBJ1-1
V: TRBV2
CDR3: CASSPVDRDATEAFF
DNA: TGTGCCAGCAGTCCCGTGGACAGGGATGCCACTGAAGCTTTCTTT

D: TRBD1
size: few
J: TRBJ1-2
V: TRBV3-1/TRBV3-2
CDR3: CASSPDRVGGYTF
DNA: TGTGCCAGCAGCCCGGACAGGGTAGGAGGCTACACCTTC

D: TRBD1
size: few
J: TRBJ1-2
V: TRBV29-1
CDR3: CSVWDSANYGYTF
DNA: TGCAGCGTGTGGGACAGTGCCAACTATGGCTACACCTTC

D: NA
size: NA
J: TRBJ1-1
V: TRBV6-5
CDR3: CASSYSAEGTEAFF
DNA: TGTGCCAGCAGTTACTCGGCAGAGGGCACTGAAGCTTTCTTT

D: TRBD2
size: NA
J: TRBJ2-3
V: TRBV5-1
CDR3: CASSLTSGGTTDTQYF
DNA: TGCGCCAGCAGCTTGACTAGCGGGGGGACCACAGATACGCAGTATTTT

D: TRBD1
size: few
J: TRBJ2-7
V: TRBV29-1
CDR3: CSVAGTGHYEQYF
DNA: TGCAGCGTAGCCGGGACAGGGCACTACGAGCAGTACTTC

D: NA
size: few
J: TRBJ2-7
V: TRBV6-5
CDR3: CASRDSTYEQYF
DNA: TGTGCCAGCCGGGACTCCACCTACGAGCAGTACTTC

D: NA
size: NA
J: TRBJ2-5
V: TRBV18
CDR3: CASSPMGRETQYF
DNA: TGTGCCAGCTCACCGATGGGGAGAGAGACCCAGTACTTC

D: NA
size: NA
J: TRBJ2-1
V: TRBV7-9
CDR3: CASSLLSRGTASSYNEQFF
DNA: TGTGCCAGCAGCTTATTATCAAGGGGTACAGCGAGCTCCTACAATGAGCAGTTCTTC

D: NA
size: NA
J: TRBJ1-1
V: TRBV10-2
CDR3: CASSEGQKRRTEAFF
DNA: TGCGCCAGCAGTGAGGGACAGAAACGTCGGACTGAAGCTTTCTTT

D: NA
size: once
J: TRBJ2-7
V: TRBV11-2
CDR3: CASRSSSYEQYF
DNA: TGTGCCAGCAGGTCTAGTTCCTACGAGCAGTACTTC

D: NA
size: NA
J: TRBJ2-3
V: TRBV24-1
CDR3: CATSDRRSDITDTQYF
DNA: TGTGCCACCAGTGATCGACGGTCTGACATCACAGATACGCAGTATTTT

D: TRBD1
size: NA
J: TRBJ2-7
V: TRBV18
CDR3: CASSPQGQGYEQYF
DNA: TGTGCCAGCTCACCACAGGGACAGGGCTACGAGCAGTACTTC

D: TRBD1
size: NA
J: TRBJ1-3
V: TRBV5-1
CDR3: CASSSDRGNGNTIYF
DNA: TGCGCCAGCAGCTCAGACAGGGGGAATGGAAACACCATATATTTT

D: NA
size: NA
J: TRBJ1-1
V: TRBV5-8
CDR3: CASSRGLNTEAFF
DNA: TGTGCCAGCAGCCGCGGATTGAACACTGAAGCTTTCTTT

D: TRBD1
size: once
J: TRBJ1-2
V: TRBV5-1
CDR3: CASSLDDRERTHYGYTF
DNA: TGCGCCAGCAGCTTGGACGACAGGGAAAGAACACACTATGGCTACACCTTC

D: TRBD2
size: NA
J: TRBJ2-3
V: TRBV7-2
CDR3: CASSLFRGGTDTQYF
DNA: TGTGCCAGCAGCTTATTTCGGGGGGGCACAGATACGCAGTATTTT

D: NA
size: once
J: TRBJ1-1
V: TRBV27
CDR3: CASSFTTGNTEAFF
DNA: TGTGCCAGCAGTTTCACGACAGGGAACACTGAAGCTTTCTTT

D: TRBD1
size: NA
J: TRBJ1-6
V: TRBV23-1
CDR3: CASSHLQTGLFCLPYNSPLHF
DNA: TGCGCCAGCAGTCACCTACAGACAGGGCTGTTCTGTCTTCCCTATAATTCACCCCTCCACTTT

D: TRBD1
size: NA
J: TRBJ1-2
V: TRBV2
CDR3: CASRLGQGADGYTF
DNA: TGTGCCAGCAGGCTGGGACAGGGGGCGGATGGCTACACCTTC

D: NA
size: few
J: TRBJ1-6
V: TRBV12-3/TRBV12-4
CDR3: CASSFRRPPLHF
DNA: TGTGCCAGCAGTTTCCGGCGGCCACCCCTCCACTTT

D: TRBD1
size: NA
J: TRBJ1-2
V: TRBV7-2
CDR3: CASSSGQGEAYGYTF
DNA: TGTGCCAGCAGCTCCGGACAGGGGGAAGCCTATGGCTACACCTTC

D: NA
size: few
J: TRBJ1-1
V: TRBV3-1/TRBV3-2
CDR3: CASSPEQGNTEAFF
DNA: TGTGCCAGCAGCCCCGAACAGGGGAACACTGAAGCTTTCTTT

D: TRBD2
size: NA
J: TRBJ2-1
V: TRBV10-3
CDR3: CAIGLAGGNNEQFF
DNA: TGTGCCATCGGTCTGGCGGGGGGGAACAATGAGCAGTTCTTC

D: NA
size: NA
J: TRBJ1-3
V: TRBV19
CDR3: CASSATGGNTIYF
DNA: TGTGCCAGTAGTGCGACAGGTGGAAACACCATATATTTT

D: NA
size: NA
J: TRBJ2-7
V: TRBV7-9
CDR3: CASSLVEGSYEQYF
DNA: TGTGCCAGCAGCTTAGTGGAGGGTTCCTACGAGCAGTACTTC

D: NA
size: NA
J: TRBJ1-2
V: TRBV28
CDR3: CASSSTKGGYTF
DNA: TGTGCCAGCAGTTCGACTAAGGGTGGCTACACCTTC

D: TRBD1
size: once
J: TRBJ2-1
V: TRBV19
CDR3: CASGSWDSYNEQFF
DNA: TGTGCCAGTGGTTCCTGGGACAGCTACAATGAGCAGTTCTTC

D: TRBD1
size: NA
J: TRBJ1-2
V: TRBV30
CDR3: CAWSVPIGQGATYGYTF
DNA: TGTGCCTGGAGTGTACCAATAGGGCAGGGGGCTACCTATGGCTACACCTTC

D: TRBD1
size: NA
J: TRBJ1-1
V: TRBV24-1
CDR3: CATSDPGGGNTEAFF
DNA: TGTGCCACCAGTGATCCAGGGGGTGGGAACACTGAAGCTTTCTTT

D: TRBD2
size: NA
J: TRBJ2-3
V: TRBV10-2
CDR3: CASSEGWRGSSDTQYF
DNA: TGCGCCAGCAGTGAAGGTTGGCGGGGGAGTTCAGATACGCAGTATTTT

D: TRBD1
size: few
J: TRBJ1-2
V: TRBV19
CDR3: CASSITLGQTNYGYTF
DNA: TGTGCCAGTAGTATTACACTGGGACAGACTAACTATGGCTACACCTTC

D: TRBD2
size: NA
J: TRBJ2-5
V: TRBV24-1
CDR3: CATSDGGAGGETQYF
DNA: TGTGCCACCAGTGATGGGGGCGCGGGAGGAGAGACCCAGTACTTC

D: TRBD1
size: few
J: TRBJ2-1
V: TRBV28
CDR3: CASGLDRVFLDEQFF
DNA: TGTGCCAGCGGGTTGGACAGGGTTTTTTTAGATGAGCAGTTCTTC

D: NA
size: NA
J: TRBJ1-1
V: TRBV6-5
CDR3: CASSYSRAPNTEAFF
DNA: TGTGCCAGCAGTTACTCGCGGGCTCCGAACACTGAAGCTTTCTTT

D: NA
size: NA
J: TRBJ2-4
V: TRBV10-1
CDR3: CASRSGITKNIQYF
DNA: TGCGCCAGCAGATCGGGGATAACCAAAAACATTCAGTACTTC

D: NA
size: NA
J: TRBJ1-1
V: TRBV11-2
CDR3: CASSSLRELTEAFF
DNA: TGTGCCAGCAGCTCCCTCCGGGAGCTCACTGAAGCTTTCTTT

D: TRBD1
size: NA
J: TRBJ2-2
V: TRBV24-1
CDR3: CATSDTGVTGELFF
DNA: TGTGCCACCAGTGATACAGGGGTAACCGGGGAGCTGTTTTTT

D: NA
size: NA
J: TRBJ2-7
V: TRBV6-5
CDR3: CATSQGGGNSYEQYF
DNA: TGTGCCACCTCACAGGGGGGGGGTAACTCCTACGAGCAGTACTTC

D: NA
size: NA
J: TRBJ1-2
V: TRBV7-6
CDR3: CASSLDPGNLIYGYTF
DNA: TGTGCCAGCAGCTTAGATCCGGGTAATCTCATCTATGGCTACACCTTC

D: TRBD2
size: NA
J: TRBJ2-7
V: TRBV11-2
CDR3: CASSLYFTGTSDYEQYF
DNA: TGTGCCAGCAGCTTATACTTCACCGGGACTAGTGATTACGAGCAGTACTTC

D: NA
size: NA
J: TRBJ1-5
V: TRBV28
CDR3: CASSQGGTNQPQHF
DNA: TGTGCCAGCAGCCAGGGAGGCACGAATCAGCCCCAGCATTTT

D: NA
size: NA
J: TRBJ1-3
V: TRBV28
CDR3: CASRYMYSGNTIYF
DNA: TGTGCCAGCAGATATATGTACTCTGGAAACACCATATATTTT

D: TRBD1
size: NA
J: TRBJ1-1
V: TRBV5-6
CDR3: CASSLEGTAAEAFF
DNA: TGTGCCAGCAGCTTGGAAGGGACAGCAGCTGAAGCTTTCTTT

D: NA
size: NA
J: TRBJ1-5
V: TRBV7-8
CDR3: CASSLARQFRNQPQHF
DNA: TGTGCCAGCAGCTTAGCACGACAGTTTCGGAATCAGCCCCAGCATTTT

D: TRBD1
size: NA
J: TRBJ1-2
V: TRBV6-1
CDR3: CASSEQGQGAGGYTF
DNA: TGTGCCAGCAGTGAACAAGGACAGGGGGCGGGAGGCTACACCTTC

D: NA
size: many
J: TRBJ1-1
V: TRBV18
CDR3: CASSPKTNTEAFF
DNA: TGTGCCAGCTCACCAAAGACAAACACTGAAGCTTTCTTT